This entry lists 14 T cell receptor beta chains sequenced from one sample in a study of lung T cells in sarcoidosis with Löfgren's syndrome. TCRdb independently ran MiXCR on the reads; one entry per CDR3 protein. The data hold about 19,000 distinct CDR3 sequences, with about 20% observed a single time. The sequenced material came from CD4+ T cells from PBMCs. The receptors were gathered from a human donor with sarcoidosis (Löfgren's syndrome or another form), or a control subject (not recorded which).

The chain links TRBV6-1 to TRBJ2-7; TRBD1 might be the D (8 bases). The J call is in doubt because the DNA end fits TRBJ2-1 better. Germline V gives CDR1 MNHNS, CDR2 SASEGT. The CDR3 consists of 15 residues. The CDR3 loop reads CASSGAGQASYEQFF. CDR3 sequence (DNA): TGTGCCAGCAGTGGAGCGGGACAGGCATCCTACGAGCAGTTCTTC.

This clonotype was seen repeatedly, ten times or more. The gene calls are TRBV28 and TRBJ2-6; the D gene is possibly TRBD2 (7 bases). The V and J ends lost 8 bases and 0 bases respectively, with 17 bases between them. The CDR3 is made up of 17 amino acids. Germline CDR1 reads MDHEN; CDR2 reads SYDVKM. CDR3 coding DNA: TGTGCCAGCGTATCCGGGGGGCCATTCTCTGGGGCCAACGTCCTGACTTTC. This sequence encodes CASVSGGPFSGANVLTF.

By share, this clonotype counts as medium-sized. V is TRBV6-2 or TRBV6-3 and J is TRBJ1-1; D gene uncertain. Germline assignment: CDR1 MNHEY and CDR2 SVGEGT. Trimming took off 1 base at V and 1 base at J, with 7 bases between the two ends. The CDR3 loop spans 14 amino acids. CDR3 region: CASSYLAENTEAFF. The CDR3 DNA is TGTGCCAGCAGTTACTTGGCTGAGAACACTGAAGCTTTCTTT.

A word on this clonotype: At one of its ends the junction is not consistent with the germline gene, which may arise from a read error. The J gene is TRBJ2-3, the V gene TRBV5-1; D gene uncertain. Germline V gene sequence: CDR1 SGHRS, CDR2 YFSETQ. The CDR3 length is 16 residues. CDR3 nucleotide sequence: TGCGCCAACAGCCCCATCTCCTCTTCTGCGACAGATACGCAGTATTTT. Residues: CANSPISSSATDTQYF.

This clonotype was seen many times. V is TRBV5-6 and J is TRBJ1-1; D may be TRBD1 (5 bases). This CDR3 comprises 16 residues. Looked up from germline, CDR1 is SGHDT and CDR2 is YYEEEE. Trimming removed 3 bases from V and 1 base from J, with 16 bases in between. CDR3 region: CASSSYRLDTNTEAFF. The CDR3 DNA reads TGTGCCAGCAGCTCCTATAGATTGGACACGAACACTGAAGCTTTCTTT.

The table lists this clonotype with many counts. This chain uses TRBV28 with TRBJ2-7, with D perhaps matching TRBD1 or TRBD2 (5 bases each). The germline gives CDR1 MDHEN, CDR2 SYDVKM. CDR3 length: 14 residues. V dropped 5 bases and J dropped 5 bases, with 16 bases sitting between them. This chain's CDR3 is CASSGSGSGHEQYF. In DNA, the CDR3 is TGTGCCAGCAGTGGGTCGGGATCAGGGCACGAGCAGTACTTC.

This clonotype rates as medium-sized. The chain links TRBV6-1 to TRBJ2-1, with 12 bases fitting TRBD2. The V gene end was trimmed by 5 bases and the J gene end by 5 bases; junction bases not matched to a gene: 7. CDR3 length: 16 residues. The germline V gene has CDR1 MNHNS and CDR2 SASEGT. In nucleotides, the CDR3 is TGTGCCAGCAGTCTCGCTAGGACTAGCGGGGACAATGAGCAGTTCTTC. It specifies CASSLARTSGDNEQFF.

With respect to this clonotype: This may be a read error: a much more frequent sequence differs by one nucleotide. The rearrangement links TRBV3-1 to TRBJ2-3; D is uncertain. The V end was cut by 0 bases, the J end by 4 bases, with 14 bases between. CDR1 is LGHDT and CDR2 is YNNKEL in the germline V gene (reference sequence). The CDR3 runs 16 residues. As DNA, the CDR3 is TGTGCCAGCAGCCAAGATGGCGGAGCCGGCGCAGATACGCAGTATTTT. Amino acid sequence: CASSQDGGAGADTQYF.

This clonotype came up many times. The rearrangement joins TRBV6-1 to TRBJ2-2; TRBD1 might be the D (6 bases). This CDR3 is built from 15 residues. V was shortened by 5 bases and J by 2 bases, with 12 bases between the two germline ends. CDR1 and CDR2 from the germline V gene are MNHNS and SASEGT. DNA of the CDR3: TGTGCCAGCAGTTCCACAGGGCTAAACACCGGGGAGCTGTTTTTT. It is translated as CASSSTGLNTGELFF.

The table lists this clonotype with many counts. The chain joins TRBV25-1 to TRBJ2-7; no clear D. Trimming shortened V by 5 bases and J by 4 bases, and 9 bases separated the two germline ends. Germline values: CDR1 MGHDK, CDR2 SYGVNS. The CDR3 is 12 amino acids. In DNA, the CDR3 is TGTGCCAGCAGTTTAAATTCGTACGAGCAGTACTTC. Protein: CASSLNSYEQYF.

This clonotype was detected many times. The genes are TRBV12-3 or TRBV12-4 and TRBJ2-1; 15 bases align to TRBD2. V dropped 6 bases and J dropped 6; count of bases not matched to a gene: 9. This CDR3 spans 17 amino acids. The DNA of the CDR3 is TGTGCCAGCAGGTCAGGACTAGCGGGAGGGCCAGGCAATGAGCAGTTCTTC. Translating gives CASRSGLAGGPGNEQFF.

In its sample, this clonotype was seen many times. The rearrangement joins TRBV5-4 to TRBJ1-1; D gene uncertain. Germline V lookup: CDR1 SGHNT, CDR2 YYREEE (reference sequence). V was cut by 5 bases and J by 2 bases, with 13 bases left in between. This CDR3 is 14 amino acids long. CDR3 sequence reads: CASSFPDSNTEAFF. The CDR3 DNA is TGTGCCAGCAGTTTTCCCGATTCAAACACTGAAGCTTTCTTT.

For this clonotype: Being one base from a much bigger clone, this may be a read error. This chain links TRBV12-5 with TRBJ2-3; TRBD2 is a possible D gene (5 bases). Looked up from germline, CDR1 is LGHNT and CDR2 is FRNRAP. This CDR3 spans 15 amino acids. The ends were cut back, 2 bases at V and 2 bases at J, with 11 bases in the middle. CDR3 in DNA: TGTGCTAGTGGTTTGCCCGGGGTTCCCACAGATACGCAGTATTTT. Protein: CASGLPGVPTDTQYF.

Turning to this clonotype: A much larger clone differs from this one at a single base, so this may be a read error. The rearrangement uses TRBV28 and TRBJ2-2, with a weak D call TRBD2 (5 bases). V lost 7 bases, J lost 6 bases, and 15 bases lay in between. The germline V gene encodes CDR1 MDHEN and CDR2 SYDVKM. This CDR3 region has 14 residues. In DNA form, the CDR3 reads TGTGCCAGCACCCAGGACTTAAACGCCGGGGAGCTGTTTTTT. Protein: CASTQDLNAGELFF.